These 29 T cell receptor beta chains were sequenced from one sample in a study of vaccination effects on CD4 cells after COVID-19. Antigen specificity for these receptors is unknown. ViraFEST expansion of antigen-specific CD4+ T cells with viral peptide pools preceded sequencing. Isolation of CD4+ T cells took place after approximately 10 days of culture. Nobody among the vaccine recipients had prior SARS-CoV-2 infection (nucleocapsid antibodies were negative). The assay was immunoSEQ multiplex PCR, and TCRdb's table has in-frame clones only and misses some. The table has tens of thousands of clones, 60% to 75% seen once. The sequencing used CD4+ T cells from PBMCs cultured with HCoV-NL63 spike peptides, collected before COVID-19 vaccination. These receptors all come from a human donor who received a COVID-19 vaccine.

The J gene is TRBJ1-2, the V gene TRBV7-3; TRBD1 is a possible D gene (5 bases). Trimming shortened V by 5 bases and J by 6 bases, and 16 bases separated the two germline ends. The CDR3 consists of 14 residues. The germline CDR1 and CDR2 sequences are SGHTA and FQGTGA. CDR3 region: CASSRGPLADGYTF. The CDR3 DNA sequence: TGTGCCAGCAGCCGGGGACCGTTGGCGGATGGCTACACCTTC.

J is TRBJ2-7 and V is TRBV7-9, with 8 bases that match TRBD1. The germline gives CDR1 SEHNR, CDR2 FQNEAQ (reference sequence). The CDR3 runs to 15 residues. J gave up 5 bases and V 5 bases, and 11 bases lay outside the gene matches. The CDR3 spells CASSHRTGNFDEQYV. The CDR3 bases are TGTGCCAGCAGCCACCGGACAGGGAATTTTGACGAGCAGTACGTC.

The rearrangement links TRBV7-9 to TRBJ1-2; possible D gene TRBD1, 5 bases. Germline CDR1 SEHNR, CDR2 FQNEAQ (reference sequence). The CDR3 is 14 amino acids. V was trimmed by 3 bases and J by 9 bases, leaving 17 bases between them. The CDR3 DNA follows: TGTGCCAGCAGCTTCGTAAACAGGAGGGCCAGCTACACCTTC. It encodes CASSFVNRRASYTF.

This clone has a handful of counts. The V call is TRBV6-2 or TRBV6-3, the J call TRBJ2-2; D may be TRBD1 or TRBD2 (5 bases each). This CDR3 is built from 15 residues. Looked up from germline, CDR1 is MNHEY and CDR2 is SVGEGT. Trimming removed 4 bases at V and 5 bases at J, with 14 bases between. CDR3 sequence (DNA): TGTGCCAGCAGTTTACTAGGCAGGGTAACCGGGGAGCTGTTTTTT. This encodes CASSLLGRVTGELFF.

This clone has a handful of counts. The rearrangement joins TRBV6-5 to TRBJ1-6, with TRBD1 matching over 7 bases. Germline-derived CDR1 and CDR2 are MNHEY and SVGAGI. V lost 2 bases, J lost 6 bases, and 4 bases stayed unmatched. The CDR3 contains 15 residues. Written as DNA, the CDR3 is TGTGCCAGCAGTTACGCCCAGGGGGTTAATTCACCCCTCCACTTT. Residues: CASSYAQGVNSPLHF.

The V call is TRBV9, the J call TRBJ2-1, with 9 bases fitting TRBD1. V gave up 0 bases and J gave up 9 bases; unmatched junction bases: 10. Germline CDR1 is SGDLS and CDR2 is YYNGEE. This CDR3 comprises 16 residues. The CDR3 loop is CASSVAMGQGIVEQFF. The CDR3 nucleotides are TGTGCCAGCAGCGTAGCAATGGGACAGGGTATTGTTGAGCAGTTCTTC.

This chain links TRBV6-5 with TRBJ2-2; D perhaps matches TRBD1 (5 bases). Germline V gives CDR1 MNHEY, CDR2 SVGAGI. This CDR3 spans 14 amino acids. V lost 6 bases and J 4 bases, leaving 12 bases between the germline ends. CDR3 DNA: TGTGCCAGCAGGGCAGGGCCGAGCACCGGGGAGCTGTTTTTT. This encodes CASRAGPSTGELFF.

The V call is TRBV5-6, the J call TRBJ2-2; weak D call: TRBD1 (6 bases). The V gene's germline CDR1 is SGHDT and CDR2 YYEEEE. Between the trimmed V and J ends, which lost 3 bases and 6 bases, there was a span of 12 bases. The CDR3 has 14 residues. This chain's CDR3 is CASSSQQGSGELFF. The DNA of the CDR3 is TGTGCCAGCAGCTCCCAACAGGGTTCCGGGGAGCTGTTTTTT.

J is TRBJ2-2 and V is TRBV2; D perhaps matches TRBD1 (7 bases). The germline V gene has CDR1 SNHLY and CDR2 FYNNEI. V shed 4 bases and J shed 7 bases, with 13 bases lying between them. This CDR3 has 14 residues. The CDR3 here is CASSGAGGGGELFF. CDR3 bases: TGTGCCAGCAGTGGGGCAGGGGGAGGCGGGGAGCTGTTTTTT.

This chain joins TRBV19 and TRBJ1-1; D call uncertain. Germline CDR1 and CDR2: LNHDA and SQIVND (reference sequence). V was cut by 7 bases and J by 6 bases, with 18 bases left in between. CDR3 length equals 14 residues. CDR3 sequence reads: CASTKVGSSPEAFF. CDR3 DNA: TGTGCCAGTACCAAAGTTGGGTCAAGTCCTGAAGCTTTCTTT.

The chain employs TRBV2 and TRBJ2-2; maybe TRBD2 (5 bases). V lost 6 bases to trimming and J lost 1 base, with 9 bases between them. The CDR3 covers 14 residues. Germline CDR1 reads SNHLY; CDR2 reads FYNNEI. The CDR3, as DNA: TGTGCCAGCAGGGAGGACGGGAACACCGGGGAGCTGTTTTTT. Translation gives CASREDGNTGELFF.

This sequence joins TRBV28 and TRBJ2-4; the match to TRBD1 covers 7 bases. CDR1 and CDR2 (germline): MDHEN, SYDVKM. After removal of 5 bases from V and 3 bases from J, the junction contained 10 bases not matched to a gene. The CDR3 is 16 residues long. The CDR3 DNA reads TGTGCCAGCAGTCCACCCCGGGCAGGGGGCAAAAACATTCAGTACTTC. Its protein product is CASSPPRAGGKNIQYF.

The CDR3 loop reads CASSYDRLRQFF. The CDR3 nucleotides are TGTGCCAGCAGCTATGACAGGCTTCGGCAGTTCTTC. The chain combines TRBV5-4 with TRBJ2-1, with TRBD1 as a possible D gene (6 bases). The germline V gene encodes CDR1 SGHNT and CDR2 YYREEE (reference sequence). This CDR3 contains 12 residues. The V gene lost 3 bases and the J gene lost 12 bases, with 13 bases spanning the gap.

The V and J genes are TRBV3-1 (or the pseudogene TRBV3-2) and TRBJ2-7, with 9 bases aligning to TRBD2. The germline CDR1 and CDR2 sequences are LGHDT and YNNKEL (reference sequence). With 2 bases clipped from V and 5 bases from J, the junction kept 4 bases outside the gene matches. This CDR3 is built from 14 residues. The CDR3 sequence: CASSQTAGGNEQYV. DNA for the CDR3: TGTGCCAGCAGCCAAACTGCGGGGGGGAACGAGCAGTACGTC.

The chain uses TRBV7-9 and TRBJ1-5, with D uncertain. The CDR3 is made up of 12 amino acids. The germline gives CDR1 SEHNR, CDR2 FQNEAQ (reference sequence). V was clipped by 5 bases and J by 7 bases, with 9 bases between them. Here the CDR3 DNA reads TGTGCCAGCAGCCGTCCGGAACAGCCCCAGCATTTT. Encoded protein: CASSRPEQPQHF.

CDR3 loop: CASSKWGGQAGNTEAFF. The CDR3 nucleotides read TGTGCCAGCAGCAAATGGGGGGGACAGGCGGGGAACACTGAAGCTTTCTTT. The chain uses TRBV21-1 and TRBJ1-1; the tabulated D call, TRBD1, remains unverified against the DNA. TRBV21-1 is termed a pseudogene. The CDR3 is 17 amino acids.

V usage is TRBV6-1 and J usage is TRBJ2-7; 8 nucleotides line up with TRBD1. The V gene end was trimmed by 5 bases and the J gene end by 4 bases; junction bases not matched to a gene: 10. The germline V gene encodes CDR1 MNHNS and CDR2 SASEGT. The CDR3 runs to 15 residues. The CDR3 DNA reads as TGTGCCAGCAGTACTCAGGGGGCGCAGATATACGAGCAGTACGTC. Translating it yields CASSTQGAQIYEQYV.

The gene calls are TRBV28 and TRBJ1-4; TRBD1 matches 8 bases. Germline loops: CDR1 MDHEN, CDR2 SYDVKM. The CDR3 runs 14 residues. J gave up 8 bases and V 11 bases, and 13 bases lay outside the gene matches. The CDR3 DNA follows: TGTGCCGCACTTCGGCAGGGGGCTGGGGAAAAACTGTTTTTT. Encoded protein: CAALRQGAGEKLFF. Looking up the rest from reference TRBV28 and TRBJ1-4 gives the full variable domain: DVKVTQSSRYLVKRTGEKVFLECVQDMDHENMFWYRQDPGLGLRLIYFSYDVKMKEKGDIPEGYSVSREKKERFSLILESASTNQTSMYLCAALRQGAGEKLFFGSGTQLSVL.

In this sample, this clone turned up a few times. The CDR3 DNA reads as TGTGCCTGGAGTGTTCAGGGGTACGGCTACACCTTC. Translated: CAWSVQGYGYTF. This rearrangement joins TRBV30 to TRBJ1-2, with D perhaps matching TRBD1 (6 bases). The germline V and J ends were trimmed by 0 bases and 8 bases, with 10 bases remaining between them. Germline CDR1 and CDR2: GTSNPN and SVGIG (reference sequence). CDR3 size: 12 residues.

A few counts support this clone. The V gene is TRBV6-6, the J gene TRBJ2-1; D tentatively reads TRBD1 or TRBD2 (5 bases each). Looked up from germline, CDR1 is MNHNY and CDR2 is SVGAGI (reference sequence). The CDR3 length is 16 residues. Trimming cost V 1 base and J 0 bases, with 10 bases left between them. CDR3 bases: TGTGCCAGCAGTTACTTCGGGGACCGCTCCTACAATGAGCAGTTCTTC. This gives the protein CASSYFGDRSYNEQFF.

This rearrangement joins TRBV11-2 to TRBJ2-7; weak D call: TRBD1 (6 bases). The CDR3 covers 13 residues. The germline gives CDR1 SGHAT, CDR2 FQNNGV. Trimming cost V 4 bases and J 4 bases, with 11 bases left between them. The DNA for the CDR3 is TGTGCCAGCAGCTCCCTACAGGGATACGAGCAGTACGTC. Protein product: CASSSLQGYEQYV.

The rearrangement links TRBV5-4 to TRBJ1-2; 8 nucleotides agree with TRBD1. The germline gives CDR1 SGHNT, CDR2 YYREEE (reference sequence). The V gene end was trimmed by 4 bases and the J gene end by 4 bases; junction bases not matched to a gene: 9. The CDR3 has 15 amino acids. Here the CDR3 DNA reads TGTGCCAGCAGCCTGACACAGGGGGTTGGCTATGGCTACACCTTC. Amino acids: CASSLTQGVGYGYTF.

The chain is built from TRBV4-1 and TRBJ2-1, with 8 positions matching TRBD2. Germline V gene lookup returns CDR1 MGHRA and CDR2 YSYEKL. J lost 4 bases, V lost 1 base, and 12 bases had no gene match. This CDR3 comprises 18 residues. CDR3 coding DNA: TGCGCCAGCAGCCAAGGTCCCCCAACTAGCGGAGGTTACAATGAGCAGTTCTTC. Its protein is CASSQGPPTSGGYNEQFF.

The chain is built from TRBV19 and TRBJ2-5; 9 nucleotides line up with TRBD2. V was pared by 3 bases and J by 5 bases, with 10 bases of the junction left unmatched. CDR1 is LNHDA and CDR2 is SQIVND in the germline V gene (reference sequence). The CDR3 spans 16 residues. The CDR3 DNA follows: TGTGCCAGTAGTATTCTTTATAGCGGGGGCGGCGAGACCCAGTACTTC. This encodes CASSILYSGGGETQYF.

This clone turned up a few times. A junction end diverges from the germline sequence, so it may reflect a read error. This sequence joins TRBV6-1 and TRBJ1-3; D gene ambiguous. CDR3 size: 15 residues. Per the germline V gene, CDR1 is MNHNS and CDR2 is SASEGT. The CDR3 reads CASTEAVFSGNTIYF. CDR3 sequence (DNA): TGTGCCAGCACTGAAGCAGTTTTCTCTGGAAACACCATATATTTT.

The chain recombines TRBV6-2 or TRBV6-3 with TRBJ1-5; D is undetermined. V lost 2 bases and J 2 bases, leaving 22 bases between the germline ends. Germline CDR1 and CDR2: MNHEY and SVGEGT. This CDR3 is 19 amino acids long. The CDR3 bases are TGTGCCAGCAGTTACGTCGGCAGGCCTTTGGGATTTGGCAATCAGCCCCAGCATTTT. The encoded protein is CASSYVGRPLGFGNQPQHF.

V and J are TRBV4-1 and TRBJ1-4, with 10 bases aligning to TRBD1. This CDR3 is 15 amino acids long. With 4 bases clipped from V and 6 bases from J, the junction kept 5 bases outside the gene matches. Germline values: CDR1 MGHRA, CDR2 YSYEKL. The CDR3 coding sequence is TGCGCCAGCAGCCGATCCGGGACAGGGGATGAAAAACTGTTTTTT. Translating gives CASSRSGTGDEKLFF.

This clone has just a few counts. The chain uses TRBV5-6 and TRBJ1-2, with TRBD1 identical over 11 bases. The CDR3 runs 15 residues. Germline V gene sequence: CDR1 SGHDT, CDR2 YYEEEE. After removal of 3 bases from V and 0 bases from J, the junction contained 1 base not matched to a gene. The DNA for the CDR3 is TGTGCCAGCAGCTCGGGACAGGGGGCTAACTATGGCTACACCTTC. Translation: CASSSGQGANYGYTF.

This chain links TRBV19 with TRBJ1-5; D is perhaps TRBD1 (5 bases). This CDR3 is 15 amino acids long. Germline CDR1 reads LNHDA; CDR2 reads SQIVND (reference sequence). V was clipped by 0 bases and J by 5 bases, with 11 bases between them. CDR3 bases: TGTGCCAGTAGTATAGATCTGACAGCGCATCAGCCCCAGCATTTT. This codes for CASSIDLTAHQPQHF.